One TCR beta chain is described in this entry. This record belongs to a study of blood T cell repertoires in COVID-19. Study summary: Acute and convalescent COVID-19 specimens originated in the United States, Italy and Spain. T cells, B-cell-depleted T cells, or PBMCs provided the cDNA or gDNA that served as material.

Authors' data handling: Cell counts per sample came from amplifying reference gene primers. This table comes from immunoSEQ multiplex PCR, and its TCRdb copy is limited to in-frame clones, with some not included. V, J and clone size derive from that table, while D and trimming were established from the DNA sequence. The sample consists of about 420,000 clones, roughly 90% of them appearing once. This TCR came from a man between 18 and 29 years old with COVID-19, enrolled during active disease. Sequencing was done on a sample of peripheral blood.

This CDR3 is CASSLDRGEGSPLHF. The CDR3 DNA follows: TGTGCCAGCAGCCTTGACAGGGGGGAAGGTTCACCCCTCCACTTT. The rearrangement joins TRBV4-2 to TRBJ1-6, with 9 bases fitting TRBD1. The CDR3 loop spans 15 amino acids. The J segment lost 9 bases and the V segment lost 4 bases, leaving 7 bases of the junction unmatched. CDR1 is LGHNA, CDR2 YNFKEQ, per germline.